Listed here are 2 T cell receptor beta chains from one sample, sequenced in a study of T cells in localized non-small cell lung cancer. Profiled with immunoSEQ multiplex PCR; TCRdb holds only in-frame clones, not every one. The data show around 29,000 clones, approximately 92% seen once. The input for sequencing was peripheral blood mononuclear cells, taken before any cancer treatment. The receptors here all came from a woman between 35 and 70 years old with stage III lung adenocarcinoma.

The gene calls are TRBV19 and TRBJ1-2, with D perhaps TRBD1 (5 bases). Germline CDR1 is LNHDA and CDR2 is SQIVND (reference sequence). V was shortened by 11 bases and J by 8 bases, with 12 bases between the two germline ends. The CDR3 loop spans 10 amino acids. The DNA of the CDR3 is TGTGCCGTGGGGGACGGGGGCTACACCTTC. Translating gives CAVGDGGYTF.

The V and J genes are TRBV9 and TRBJ2-1; 8 bases align to TRBD1. In germline, CDR1 is SGDLS, CDR2 YYNGEE. This CDR3 has 14 amino acids. After removal of 3 bases from V and 5 bases from J, the junction contained 4 bases not matched to a gene. The CDR3 loop reads CASSDGTGDNEQFF. The CDR3 DNA reads TGTGCCAGCAGCGATGGGACAGGTGACAATGAGCAGTTCTTC.